These T cell receptor beta chains were read from a single sample in a study of CD8+ T cells in alopecia areata. TCRdb's table, derived via immunoSEQ multiplex PCR, lists solely in-frame clones and lacks some. The table shows approximately 130,000 clones, with over 60% occurring only once. Sequencing used CD4+ T cells sorted from blood, obtained at week 4, from a patient treated with tofacitinib. These receptor sequences come from a human donor with alopecia areata. CDR3s leave out the opening cysteine and the closing phenylalanine or tryptophan. Fields, in order: V gene, J gene, CDR3 protein.

>TRBV6-6|TRBJ2-5
ASSHLRGGQETQY
>TRBV5-4|TRBJ2-1
ASSFDQGVGEQF
>TRBV5-1|TRBJ2-5
ASSSGTRPGRETQY
>TRBV30|TRBJ2-7
AWSGTYEQY
>TRBV7-2|TRBJ2-5
ASSSGQGAMGTQY
>TRBV28|TRBJ1-1
ASSLWGSRAAEAF
>TRBV4-3|TRBJ2-5
ASSPGTSEETQY
>TRBV7-8|TRBJ1-3
ASSLEVINTIY
>TRBV29-1|TRBJ2-5
SVDSGRETQY
>TRBV29-1|TRBJ1-2
SVDSSGGYT
>TRBV5-1|TRBJ2-7
ASSPTTAVTYEQY
>TRBV29-1|TRBJ2-7
SVGDGTFSSYEQY
>TRBV29-1|TRBJ2-5
SDTATGETQY
>TRBV10-3|TRBJ2-7
AISKSGGDEQY
>TRBV6-5|TRBJ2-6
ASQVDSGANVLT
>TRBV30|TRBJ1-5
AWSVGQRNQPQH
>TRBV14|TRBJ1-3
ASSQDKTGPSGNTIY
>TRBV5-1|TRBJ2-6
ASSLDQIGANVLT
>TRBV2|TRBJ1-2
ASSDPPGRAWDT
>TRBV5-6|TRBJ2-7
ASSSQGRRSYEQY
>TRBV5-1|TRBJ1-1
ASSPSTGEVTEAF
>TRBV7-2|TRBJ2-2
ASSRRRDTGELF
>TRBV27|TRBJ1-5
ASSFLGQTNQPQH
>TRBV5-1|TRBJ1-6
ASSLREAGLNSPLH